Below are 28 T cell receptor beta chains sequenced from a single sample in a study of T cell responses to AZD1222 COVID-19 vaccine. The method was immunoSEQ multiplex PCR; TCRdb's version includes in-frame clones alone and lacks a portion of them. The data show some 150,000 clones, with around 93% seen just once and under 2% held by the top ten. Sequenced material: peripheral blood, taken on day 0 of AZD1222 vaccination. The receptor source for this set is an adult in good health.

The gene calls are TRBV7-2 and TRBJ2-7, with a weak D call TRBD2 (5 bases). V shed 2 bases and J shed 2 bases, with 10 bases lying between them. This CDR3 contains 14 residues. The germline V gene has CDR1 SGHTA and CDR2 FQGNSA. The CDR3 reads CASSLFRGTYEQYF. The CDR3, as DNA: TGTGCCAGCAGCTTATTTCGGGGTACCTACGAGCAGTACTTC.

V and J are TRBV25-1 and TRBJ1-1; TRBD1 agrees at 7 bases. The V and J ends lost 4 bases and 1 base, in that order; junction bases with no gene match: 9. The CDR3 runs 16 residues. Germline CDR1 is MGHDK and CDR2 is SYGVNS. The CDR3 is CASSAGAGGTNTEAFF. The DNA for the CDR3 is TGTGCCAGCAGTGCCGGGGCAGGGGGGACGAACACTGAAGCTTTCTTT.

The CDR3 is CASRGQNLGNQPQHF. CDR3 sequence (DNA): TGTGCCAGCAGAGGGCAGAATTTGGGCAATCAGCCCCAGCATTTT. The chain joins TRBV6-5 to TRBJ1-5; D gene unclear. The germline gives CDR1 MNHEY, CDR2 SVGAGI. Trimming removed 6 bases from V and 2 bases from J, with 14 bases in between. This CDR3 region has 15 residues.

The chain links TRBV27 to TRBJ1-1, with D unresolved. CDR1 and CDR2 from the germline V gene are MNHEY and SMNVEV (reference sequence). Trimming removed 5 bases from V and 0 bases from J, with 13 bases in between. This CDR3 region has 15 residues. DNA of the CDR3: TGTGCCAGCAGTCCAATGCAGGACCTGAACACTGAAGCTTTCTTT. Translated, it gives CASSPMQDLNTEAFF.

CDR3 loop: CASSTTGYTEAFF. In DNA, the CDR3 is TGTGCCAGCTCAACCACAGGGTACACTGAAGCTTTCTTT. The V gene is TRBV18, the J gene TRBJ1-1; a weak D match, TRBD1 (6 bases). This CDR3 region has 13 residues. V was pared by 5 bases and J by 3 bases, with 10 bases between. Germline V gene lookup returns CDR1 KGHSH and CDR2 LQKENI. Filled out from reference TRBV18 and TRBJ1-1, the complete variable domain reads NAGVMQNPRHLVRRRGQEARLRCSPMKGHSHVYWYRQLPEEGLKFMVYLQKENIIDESGMPKERFSAEFPKEGPSILRIQQVVRGDSAAYFCASSTTGYTEAFFGQGTRLTVV.

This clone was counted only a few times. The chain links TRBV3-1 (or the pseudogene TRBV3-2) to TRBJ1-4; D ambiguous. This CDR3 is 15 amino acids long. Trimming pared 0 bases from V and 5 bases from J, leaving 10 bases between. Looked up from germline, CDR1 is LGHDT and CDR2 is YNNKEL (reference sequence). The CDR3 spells CASSQDSFGNEKLFF. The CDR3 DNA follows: TGTGCCAGCAGCCAAGACAGCTTCGGAAATGAAAAACTGTTTTTT.

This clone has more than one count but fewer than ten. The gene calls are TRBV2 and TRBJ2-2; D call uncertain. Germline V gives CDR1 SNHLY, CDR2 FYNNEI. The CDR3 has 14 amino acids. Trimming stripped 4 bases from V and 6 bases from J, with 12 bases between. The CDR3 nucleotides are TGTGCCAGCAGTGTGGCGGACGCTCCCGGGGAGCTGTTTTTT. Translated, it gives CASSVADAPGELFF.

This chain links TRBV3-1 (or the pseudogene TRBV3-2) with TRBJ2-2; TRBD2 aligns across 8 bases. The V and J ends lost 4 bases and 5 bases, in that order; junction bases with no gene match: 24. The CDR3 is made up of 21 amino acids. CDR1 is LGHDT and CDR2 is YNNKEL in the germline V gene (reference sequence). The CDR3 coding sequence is TGTGCCAGCAGCCCCGGGCGGGCTAGCGGGCCCCTAAGTTGGAATACCGGGGAGCTGTTTTTT. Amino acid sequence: CASSPGRASGPLSWNTGELFF.

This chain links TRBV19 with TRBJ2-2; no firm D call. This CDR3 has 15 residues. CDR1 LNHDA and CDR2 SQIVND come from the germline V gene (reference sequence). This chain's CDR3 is CSPLPTKGNTGELFF. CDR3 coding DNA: TGTTCCCCCCTCCCGACAAAAGGCAACACCGGGGAGCTGTTTTTT.

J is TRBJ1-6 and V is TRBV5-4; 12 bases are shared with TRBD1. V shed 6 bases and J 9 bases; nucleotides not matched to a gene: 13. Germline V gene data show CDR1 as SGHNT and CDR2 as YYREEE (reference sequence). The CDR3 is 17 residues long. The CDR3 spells CASTSSPGTGGSSPLHF. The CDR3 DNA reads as TGTGCCAGCACCTCTAGTCCCGGGACAGGGGGCAGTTCACCCCTCCACTTT.

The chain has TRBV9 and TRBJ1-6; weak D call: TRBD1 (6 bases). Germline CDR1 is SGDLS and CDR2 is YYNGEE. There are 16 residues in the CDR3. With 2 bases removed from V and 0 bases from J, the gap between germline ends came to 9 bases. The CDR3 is CASSVSDSSYNSPLHF. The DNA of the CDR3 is TGTGCCAGCAGCGTCTCGGACAGCTCCTATAATTCACCCCTCCACTTT.

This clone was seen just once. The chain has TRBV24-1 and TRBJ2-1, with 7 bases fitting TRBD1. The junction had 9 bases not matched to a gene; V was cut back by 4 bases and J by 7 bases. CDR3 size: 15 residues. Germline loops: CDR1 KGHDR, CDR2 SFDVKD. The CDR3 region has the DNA TGTGCCACCAGTGAAGGGACAGATAACGTTAATGAGCAGTTCTTC. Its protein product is CATSEGTDNVNEQFF.

This CDR3 reads CASSDPTGPGNTIYF. The CDR3 DNA follows: TGCGCCAGCAGCGACCCGACAGGGCCCGGAAACACCATATATTTT. The chain employs TRBV4-1 and TRBJ1-3, with 7 bases matching TRBD1. The junction had 8 bases not matched to a gene; V was cut back by 5 bases and J by 4 bases. The CDR3 totals 15 residues. Germline loops: CDR1 MGHRA, CDR2 YSYEKL.

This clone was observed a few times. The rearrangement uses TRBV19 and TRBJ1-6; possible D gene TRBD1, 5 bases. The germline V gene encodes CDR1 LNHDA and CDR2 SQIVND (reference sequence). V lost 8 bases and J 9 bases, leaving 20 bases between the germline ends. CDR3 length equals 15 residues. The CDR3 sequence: CASSLSRDGFSPLHF. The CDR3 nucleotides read TGTGCCAGTTCATTAAGTCGGGACGGATTTTCACCCCTCCACTTT.

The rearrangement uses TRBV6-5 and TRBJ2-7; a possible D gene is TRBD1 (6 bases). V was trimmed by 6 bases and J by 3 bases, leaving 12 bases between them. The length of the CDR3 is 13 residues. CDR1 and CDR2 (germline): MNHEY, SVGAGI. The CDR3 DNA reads TGTGCCAGCAGAAAAGGACAGCACTACGAGCAGTACTTC. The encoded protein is CASRKGQHYEQYF.

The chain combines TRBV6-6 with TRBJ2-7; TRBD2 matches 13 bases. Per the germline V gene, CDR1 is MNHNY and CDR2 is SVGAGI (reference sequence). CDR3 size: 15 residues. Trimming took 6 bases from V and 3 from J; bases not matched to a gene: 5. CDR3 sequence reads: CASRTSGGDFYEQYF. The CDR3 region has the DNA TGTGCCAGCAGAACTAGCGGGGGGGACTTCTACGAGCAGTACTTC.

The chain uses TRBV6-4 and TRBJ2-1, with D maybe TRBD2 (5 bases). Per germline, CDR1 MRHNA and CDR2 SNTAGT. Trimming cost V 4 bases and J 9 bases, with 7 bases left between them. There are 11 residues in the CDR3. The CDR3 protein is CASSAGIEQFF. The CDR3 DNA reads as TGTGCCAGCAGTGCGGGGATTGAGCAGTTCTTC.

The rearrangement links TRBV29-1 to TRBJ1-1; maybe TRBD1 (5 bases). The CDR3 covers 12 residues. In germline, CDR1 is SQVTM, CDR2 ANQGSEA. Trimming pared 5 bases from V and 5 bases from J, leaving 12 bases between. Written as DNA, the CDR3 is TGCAGCGTTCGATCTGGGGGGACTGAAGCTTTCTTT. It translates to CSVRSGGTEAFF.

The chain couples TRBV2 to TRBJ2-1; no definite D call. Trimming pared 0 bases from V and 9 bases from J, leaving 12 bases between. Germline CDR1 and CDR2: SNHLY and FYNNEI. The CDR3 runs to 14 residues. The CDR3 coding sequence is TGTGCCAGCAGTGAAGCGCTTCGAGGTACTGAGCAGTTCTTC. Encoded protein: CASSEALRGTEQFF.

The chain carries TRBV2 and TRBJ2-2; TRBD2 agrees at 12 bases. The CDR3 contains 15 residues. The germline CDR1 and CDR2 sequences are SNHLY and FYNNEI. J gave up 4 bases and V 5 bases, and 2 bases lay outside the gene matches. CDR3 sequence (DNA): TGTGCCAGCAGTAAGACTAGCGGGAGCACCGGGGAGCTGTTTTTT. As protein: CASSKTSGSTGELFF.

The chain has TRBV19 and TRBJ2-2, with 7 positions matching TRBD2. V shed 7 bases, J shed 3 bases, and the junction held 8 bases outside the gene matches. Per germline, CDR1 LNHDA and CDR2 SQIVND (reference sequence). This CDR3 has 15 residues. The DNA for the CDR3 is TGTGCCAGTACCCCAACAGCGGGGTACACCGGGGAGCTGTTTTTT. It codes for CASTPTAGYTGELFF.

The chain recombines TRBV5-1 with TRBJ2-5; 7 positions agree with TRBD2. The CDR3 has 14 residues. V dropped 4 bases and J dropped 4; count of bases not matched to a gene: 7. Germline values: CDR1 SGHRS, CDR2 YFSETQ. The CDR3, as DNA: TGCGCCAGCAGCAGATGGCCGGGGGGAGAGACCCAGTACTTC. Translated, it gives CASSRWPGGETQYF.

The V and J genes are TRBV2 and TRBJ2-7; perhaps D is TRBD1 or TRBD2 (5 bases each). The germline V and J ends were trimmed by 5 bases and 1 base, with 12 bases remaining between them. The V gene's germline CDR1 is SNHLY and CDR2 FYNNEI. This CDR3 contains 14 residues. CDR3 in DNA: TGTGCCAGCAGTCCCCGGGACCGATCCTACGAGCAGTACTTC. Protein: CASSPRDRSYEQYF.

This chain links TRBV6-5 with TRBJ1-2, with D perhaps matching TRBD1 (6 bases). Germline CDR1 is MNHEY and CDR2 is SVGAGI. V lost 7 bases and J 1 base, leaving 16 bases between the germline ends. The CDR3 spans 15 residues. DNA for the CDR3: TGTGCCAGCATCCAAACAGGGACAATTAACTATGGCTACACCTTC. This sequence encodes CASIQTGTINYGYTF.

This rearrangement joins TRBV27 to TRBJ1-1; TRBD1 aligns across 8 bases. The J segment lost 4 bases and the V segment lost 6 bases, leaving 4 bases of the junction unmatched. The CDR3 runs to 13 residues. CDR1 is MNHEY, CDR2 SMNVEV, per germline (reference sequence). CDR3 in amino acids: CASRMTGVTEAFF. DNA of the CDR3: TGTGCCAGCAGGATGACAGGGGTCACTGAAGCTTTCTTT.

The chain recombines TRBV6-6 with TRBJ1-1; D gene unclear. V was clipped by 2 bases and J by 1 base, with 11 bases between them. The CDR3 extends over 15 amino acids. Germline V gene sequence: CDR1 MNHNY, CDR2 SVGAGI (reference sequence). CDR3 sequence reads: CASSYVAGGNTEAFF. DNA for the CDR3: TGTGCCAGCAGTTACGTTGCAGGAGGGAACACTGAAGCTTTCTTT.

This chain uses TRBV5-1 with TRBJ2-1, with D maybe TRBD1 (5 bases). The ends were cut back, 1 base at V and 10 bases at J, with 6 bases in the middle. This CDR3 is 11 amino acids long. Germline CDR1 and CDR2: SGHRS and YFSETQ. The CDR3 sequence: CASSLRGEQFF. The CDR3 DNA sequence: TGCGCCAGCAGCTTGAGGGGCGAGCAGTTCTTC.

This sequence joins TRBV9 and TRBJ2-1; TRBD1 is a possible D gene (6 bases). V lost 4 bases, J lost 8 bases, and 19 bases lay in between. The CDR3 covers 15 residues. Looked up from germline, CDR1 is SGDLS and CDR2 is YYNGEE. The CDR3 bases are TGTGCCAGCAGCAACCAGGGACAATTGGGCTATGAGCAGTTCTTC. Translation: CASSNQGQLGYEQFF.